The 2 T cell receptor beta chains below were found in one sample sequenced in a study of blood T cell repertoires in COVID-19. Some clones are missing from TCRdb's copy, which holds only in-frame ones; the method was immunoSEQ multiplex PCR. The table lists tens of thousands of clones, about 87% of them singletons, with approximately 18% in the top ten. The specimen sequenced was peripheral blood. All receptors come from a human donor in a cohort sampled during active COVID-19.

The chain uses TRBV27 and TRBJ2-3; perhaps TRBD2 as D (6 bases). The CDR3 is made up of 14 amino acids. Germline V gene sequence: CDR1 MNHEY, CDR2 SMNVEV (reference sequence). Between the trimmed V and J ends, which lost 6 bases and 2 bases, there was a span of 12 bases. CDR3 protein: CASSLGLFTDTQYF. As DNA, the CDR3 is TGTGCCAGCAGCCTGGGACTTTTCACAGATACGCAGTATTTT.

The rearrangement uses TRBV30 and TRBJ1-2; 7 nucleotides line up with TRBD1. This CDR3 is 13 amino acids long. The trim removed 0 bases at V and 6 bases at J, leaving 4 bases unmatched. Germline CDR1 GTSNPN, CDR2 SVGIG (reference sequence). The CDR3 nucleotides read TGTGCCTGGAGTGTAGGAGGGGGCGATGGCTACACCTTC. Its translation: CAWSVGGGDGYTF.